This TCR beta chain was documented in a study of blood T cell repertoires in COVID-19. For the study at large: Some COVID-19 samples were acute and others convalescent; all came from the United States, Italy and Spain. Sample material is recorded as cDNA or gDNA derived from T cells, B-cell-depleted T cells, or PBMCs.

The CDR3 spans 12 residues. Original handling: Amplification with reference gene primers provided the estimates of nucleated cell counts. Clones were sequenced by immunoSEQ multiplex PCR, and TCRdb holds only the in-frame ones, with some missing. Clone size and the V and J calls come from that table; the DNA yielded D and trimming. The data show roughly 350,000 clones, around nine tenths seen once. This clone has a handful of counts. The V and J genes are TRBV21-1 and TRBJ2-1; the D call of TRBD2 is as the table states it, not checked on the DNA. TRBV21-1 is a recognized pseudogene. The receptor comes from a woman aged 50 to 60 with active or convalescent COVID-19. Sequencing was carried out using peripheral blood. CDR3 coding DNA: TGTGCCACACTCCCGGGACTGGAAGAGCAGTTCTTC. Translating it yields CATLPGLEEQFF.